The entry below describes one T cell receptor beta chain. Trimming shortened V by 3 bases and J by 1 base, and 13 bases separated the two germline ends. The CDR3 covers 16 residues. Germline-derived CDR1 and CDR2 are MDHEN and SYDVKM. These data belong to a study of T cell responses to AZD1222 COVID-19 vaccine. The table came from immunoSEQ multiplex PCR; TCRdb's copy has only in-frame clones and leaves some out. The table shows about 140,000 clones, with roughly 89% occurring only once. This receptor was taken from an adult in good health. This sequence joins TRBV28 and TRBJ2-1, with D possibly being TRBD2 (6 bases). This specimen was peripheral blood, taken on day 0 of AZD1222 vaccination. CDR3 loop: CASSFQGLPSYNEQFF. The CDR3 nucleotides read TGTGCCAGCAGTTTTCAGGGACTGCCGTCCTACAATGAGCAGTTCTTC.